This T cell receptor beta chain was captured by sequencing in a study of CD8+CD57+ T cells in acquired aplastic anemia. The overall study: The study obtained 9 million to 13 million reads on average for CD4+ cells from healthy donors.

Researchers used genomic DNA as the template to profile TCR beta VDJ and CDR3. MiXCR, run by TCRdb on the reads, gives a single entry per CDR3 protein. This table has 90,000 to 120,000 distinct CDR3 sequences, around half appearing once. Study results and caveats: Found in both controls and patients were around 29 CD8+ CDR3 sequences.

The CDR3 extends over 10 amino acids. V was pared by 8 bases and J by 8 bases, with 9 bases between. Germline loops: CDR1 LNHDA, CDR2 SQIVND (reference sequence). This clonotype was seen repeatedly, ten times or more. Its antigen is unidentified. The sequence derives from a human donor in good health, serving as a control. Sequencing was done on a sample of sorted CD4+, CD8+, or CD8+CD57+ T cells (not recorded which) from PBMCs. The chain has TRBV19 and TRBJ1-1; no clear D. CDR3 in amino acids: CASWAGEAFF. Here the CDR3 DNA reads TGTGCCAGTTGGGCGGGGGAAGCTTTCTTT.